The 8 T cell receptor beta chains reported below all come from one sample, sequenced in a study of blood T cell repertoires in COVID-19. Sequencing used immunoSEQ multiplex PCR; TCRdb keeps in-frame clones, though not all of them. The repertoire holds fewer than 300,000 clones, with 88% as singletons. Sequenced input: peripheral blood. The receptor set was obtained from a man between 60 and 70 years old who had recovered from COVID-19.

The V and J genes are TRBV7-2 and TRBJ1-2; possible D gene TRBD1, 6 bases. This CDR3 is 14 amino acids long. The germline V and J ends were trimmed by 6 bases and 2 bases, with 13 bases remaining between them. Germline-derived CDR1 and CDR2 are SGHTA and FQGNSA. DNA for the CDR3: TGTGCCAGCAGATCAGGACAGCTAAACTATGGCTACACCTTC. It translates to CASRSGQLNYGYTF.

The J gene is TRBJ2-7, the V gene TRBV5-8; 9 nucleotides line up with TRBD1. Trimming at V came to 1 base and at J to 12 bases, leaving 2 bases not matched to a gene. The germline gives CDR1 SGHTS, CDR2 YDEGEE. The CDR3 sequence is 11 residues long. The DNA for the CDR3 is TGTGCCAGCAGCTTGCTGGGACAGGGGTACTTC. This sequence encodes CASSLLGQGYF.

The CDR3 DNA reads TGTGCCAGCAGCGACTCCCTCCCAGGGACAGAAAATCAGCCCCAGCATTTT. Translating gives CASSDSLPGTENQPQHF. The rearrangement joins TRBV7-9 to TRBJ1-5, with 7 nucleotides matching TRBD1. This CDR3 spans 17 amino acids. Germline V lookup: CDR1 SEHNR, CDR2 FQNEAQ (reference sequence). With 5 bases clipped from V and 4 bases from J, the junction kept 14 bases outside the gene matches.

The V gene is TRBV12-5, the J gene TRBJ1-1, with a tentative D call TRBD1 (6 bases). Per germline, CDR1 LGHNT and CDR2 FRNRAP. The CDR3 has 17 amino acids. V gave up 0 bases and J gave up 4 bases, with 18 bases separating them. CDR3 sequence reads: CASGLVRGRGEITEAFF. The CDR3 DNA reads TGTGCTAGTGGTTTGGTAAGGGGCAGGGGAGAGATCACTGAAGCTTTCTTT.

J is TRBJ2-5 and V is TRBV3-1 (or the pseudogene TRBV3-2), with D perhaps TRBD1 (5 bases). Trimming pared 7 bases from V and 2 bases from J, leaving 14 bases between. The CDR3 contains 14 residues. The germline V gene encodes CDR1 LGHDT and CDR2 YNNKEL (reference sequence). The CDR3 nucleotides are TGTGCCAGCAAAAGGCTAGGGGTTCAAGAGACCCAGTACTTC. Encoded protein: CASKRLGVQETQYF.

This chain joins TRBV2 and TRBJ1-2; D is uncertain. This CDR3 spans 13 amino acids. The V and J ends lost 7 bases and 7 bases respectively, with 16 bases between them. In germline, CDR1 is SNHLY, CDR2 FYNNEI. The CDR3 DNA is TGTGCCAGCATCTCTGGACTGGTCGGTGGCTACACCTTC. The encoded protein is CASISGLVGGYTF.

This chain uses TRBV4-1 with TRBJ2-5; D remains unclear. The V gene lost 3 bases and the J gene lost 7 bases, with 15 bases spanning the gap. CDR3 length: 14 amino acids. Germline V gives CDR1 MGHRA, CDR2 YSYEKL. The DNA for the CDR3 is TGCGCCAGCAGCCAGGATCCAGCCGGCGGGACCCAGTACTTC. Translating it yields CASSQDPAGGTQYF.

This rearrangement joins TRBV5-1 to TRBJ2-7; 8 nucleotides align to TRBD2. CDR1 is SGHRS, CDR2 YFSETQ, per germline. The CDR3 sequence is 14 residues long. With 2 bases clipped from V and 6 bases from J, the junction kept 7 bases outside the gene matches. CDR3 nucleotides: TGCGCCAGCAGCTTCGGGGGGGCTCCCTCCGAGCAGTACTTC. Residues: CASSFGGAPSEQYF.